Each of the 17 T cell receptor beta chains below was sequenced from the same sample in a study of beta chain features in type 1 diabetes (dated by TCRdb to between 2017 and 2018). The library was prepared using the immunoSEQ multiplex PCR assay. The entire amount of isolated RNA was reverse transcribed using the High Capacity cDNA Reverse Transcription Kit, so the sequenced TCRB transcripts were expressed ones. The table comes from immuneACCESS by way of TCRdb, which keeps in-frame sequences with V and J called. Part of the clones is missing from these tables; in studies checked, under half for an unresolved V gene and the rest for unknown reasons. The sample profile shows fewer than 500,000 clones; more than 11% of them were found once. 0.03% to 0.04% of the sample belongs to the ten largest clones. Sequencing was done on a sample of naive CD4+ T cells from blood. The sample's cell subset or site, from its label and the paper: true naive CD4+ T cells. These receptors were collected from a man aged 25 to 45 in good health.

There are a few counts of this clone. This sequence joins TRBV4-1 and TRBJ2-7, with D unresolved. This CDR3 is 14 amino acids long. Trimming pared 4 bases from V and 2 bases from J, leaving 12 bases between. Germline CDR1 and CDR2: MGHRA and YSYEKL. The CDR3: CASSPGIGTYEQYF. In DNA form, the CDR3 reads TGCGCCAGCAGCCCCGGCATTGGGACCTACGAGCAGTACTTC.

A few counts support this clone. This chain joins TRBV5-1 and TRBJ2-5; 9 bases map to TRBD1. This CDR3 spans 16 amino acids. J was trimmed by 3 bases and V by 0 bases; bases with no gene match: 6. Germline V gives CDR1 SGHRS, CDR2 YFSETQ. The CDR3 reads CASSLALGQGEETQYF. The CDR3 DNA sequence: TGCGCCAGCAGCTTGGCCTTGGGACAGGGTGAAGAGACCCAGTACTTC.

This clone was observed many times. Here the CDR3 reads CAISGAFNEQFF. CDR3 DNA: TGTGCCATCAGTGGGGCTTTCAATGAGCAGTTCTTC. This sequence joins TRBV10-3 and TRBJ2-1; D not resolved. This CDR3 is built from 12 residues. Germline CDR1 ENHRY, CDR2 SYGVKD. V was trimmed by 4 bases and J by 6 bases, leaving 7 bases between them.

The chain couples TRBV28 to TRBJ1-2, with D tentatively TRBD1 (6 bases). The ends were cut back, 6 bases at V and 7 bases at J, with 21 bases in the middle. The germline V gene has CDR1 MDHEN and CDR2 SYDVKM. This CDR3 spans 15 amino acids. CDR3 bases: TGTGCCAGCAGCCCGATTGAGGGGGAATATCGTGGCTACACCTTC. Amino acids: CASSPIEGEYRGYTF.

The DNA of the CDR3 is TGCGCCAGCAGCCGGGACAGAGGGGACCAAGAGACCCAGTACTTC. This gives the protein CASSRDRGDQETQYF. J is TRBJ2-5 and V is TRBV5-1, with TRBD1 identical over 7 bases. The V gene's germline CDR1 is SGHRS and CDR2 YFSETQ. With V trimmed by 4 bases and J by 0 bases, 6 bases remained unmatched. This CDR3 is built from 15 residues.

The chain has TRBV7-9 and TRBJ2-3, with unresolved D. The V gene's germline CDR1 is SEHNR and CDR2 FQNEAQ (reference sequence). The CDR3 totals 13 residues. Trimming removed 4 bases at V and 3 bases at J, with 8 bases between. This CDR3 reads CASSSRDTDTQYF. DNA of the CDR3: TGTGCCAGCAGCTCCCGAGATACAGATACGCAGTATTTT.

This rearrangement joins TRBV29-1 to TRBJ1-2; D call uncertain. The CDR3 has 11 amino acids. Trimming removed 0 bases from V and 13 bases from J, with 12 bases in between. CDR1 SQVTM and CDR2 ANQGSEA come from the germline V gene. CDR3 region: CSVEDGAGGTF. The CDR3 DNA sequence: TGCAGCGTTGAAGATGGCGCTGGCGGCACCTTC.

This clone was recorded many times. The CDR3 spells CASSLAGAADTQYF. The CDR3 DNA sequence: TGTGCCAGCAGTTTAGCGGGAGCTGCAGATACGCAGTATTTT. The chain couples TRBV2 to TRBJ2-3, with 9 bases lining up with TRBD2. V was pared by 5 bases and J by 4 bases, with 4 bases of the junction left unmatched. The CDR3 consists of 14 residues. CDR1 SNHLY and CDR2 FYNNEI come from the germline V gene.

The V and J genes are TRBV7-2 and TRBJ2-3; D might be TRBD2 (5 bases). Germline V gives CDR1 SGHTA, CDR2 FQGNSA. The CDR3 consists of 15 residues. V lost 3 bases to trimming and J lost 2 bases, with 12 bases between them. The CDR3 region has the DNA TGTGCCAGCAGCTTCGAGCGGCGTAACACAGATACGCAGTATTTT. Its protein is CASSFERRNTDTQYF. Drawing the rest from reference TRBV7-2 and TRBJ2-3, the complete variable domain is GAGVSQSPSNKVTEKGKDVELRCDPISGHTALYWYRQSLGQGLEFLIYFQGNSAPDKSGLPSDRFSAERTGGSVSTLTIQRTQQEDSAVYLCASSFERRNTDTQYFGPGTRLTVL.

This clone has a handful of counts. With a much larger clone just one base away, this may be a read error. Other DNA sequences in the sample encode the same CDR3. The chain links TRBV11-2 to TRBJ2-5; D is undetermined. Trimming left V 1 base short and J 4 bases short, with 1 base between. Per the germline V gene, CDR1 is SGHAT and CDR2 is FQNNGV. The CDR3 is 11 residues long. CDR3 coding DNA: TGTGCCAGCAGCTTAGGAGAGACCCAGTACTTC. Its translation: CASSLGETQYF.

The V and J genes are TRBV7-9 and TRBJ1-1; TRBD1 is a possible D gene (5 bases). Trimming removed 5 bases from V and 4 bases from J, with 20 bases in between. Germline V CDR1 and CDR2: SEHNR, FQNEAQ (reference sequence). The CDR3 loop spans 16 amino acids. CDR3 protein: CASSPATRYRSTEAFF. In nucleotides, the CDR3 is TGTGCCAGCAGCCCCGCTACCCGATACAGGAGCACTGAAGCTTTCTTT.

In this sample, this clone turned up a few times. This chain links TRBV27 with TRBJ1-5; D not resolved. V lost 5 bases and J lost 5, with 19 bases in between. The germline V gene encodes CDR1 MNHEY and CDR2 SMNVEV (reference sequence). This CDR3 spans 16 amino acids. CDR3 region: CASSPMGRTVHQPQHF. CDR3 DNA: TGTGCCAGCAGTCCGATGGGGAGGACGGTTCATCAGCCCCAGCATTTT.

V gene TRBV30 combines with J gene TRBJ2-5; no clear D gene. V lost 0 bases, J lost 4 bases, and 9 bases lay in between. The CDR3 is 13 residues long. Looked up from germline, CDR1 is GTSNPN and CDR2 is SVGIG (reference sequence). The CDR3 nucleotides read TGTGCCTGGAGTGTGGGTAGCCGAGAGACCCAGTACTTC. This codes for CAWSVGSRETQYF.

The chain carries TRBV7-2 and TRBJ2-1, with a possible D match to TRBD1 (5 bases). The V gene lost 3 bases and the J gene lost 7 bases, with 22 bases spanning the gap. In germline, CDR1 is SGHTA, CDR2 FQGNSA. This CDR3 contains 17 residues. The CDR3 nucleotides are TGTGCCAGCAGCTTTGGTATAGGGGCAGCTAAGGGGAATGAGCAGTTCTTC. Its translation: CASSFGIGAAKGNEQFF.

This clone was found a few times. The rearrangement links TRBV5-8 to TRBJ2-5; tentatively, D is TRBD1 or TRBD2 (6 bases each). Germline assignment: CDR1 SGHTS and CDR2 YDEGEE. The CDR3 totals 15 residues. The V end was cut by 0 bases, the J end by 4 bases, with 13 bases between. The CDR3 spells CASSLDRGRVETQYF. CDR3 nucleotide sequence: TGTGCCAGCAGCTTGGACCGGGGGCGGGTAGAGACCCAGTACTTC.

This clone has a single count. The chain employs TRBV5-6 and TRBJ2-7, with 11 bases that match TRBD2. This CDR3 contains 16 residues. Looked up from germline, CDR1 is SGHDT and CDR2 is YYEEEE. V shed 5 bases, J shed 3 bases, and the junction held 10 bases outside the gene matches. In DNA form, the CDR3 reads TGTGCCAGCAGTTATGGTACTAGCGGGAGTTTCTACGAGCAGTACGTC. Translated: CASSYGTSGSFYEQYV.

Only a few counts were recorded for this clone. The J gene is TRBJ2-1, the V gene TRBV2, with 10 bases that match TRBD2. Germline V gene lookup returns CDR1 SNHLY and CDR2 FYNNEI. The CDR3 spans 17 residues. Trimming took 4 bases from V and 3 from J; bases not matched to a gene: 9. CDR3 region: CASSGTSGFLIYNEQFF. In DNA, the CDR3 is TGTGCCAGCAGTGGGACTAGCGGTTTCCTTATCTACAATGAGCAGTTCTTC.